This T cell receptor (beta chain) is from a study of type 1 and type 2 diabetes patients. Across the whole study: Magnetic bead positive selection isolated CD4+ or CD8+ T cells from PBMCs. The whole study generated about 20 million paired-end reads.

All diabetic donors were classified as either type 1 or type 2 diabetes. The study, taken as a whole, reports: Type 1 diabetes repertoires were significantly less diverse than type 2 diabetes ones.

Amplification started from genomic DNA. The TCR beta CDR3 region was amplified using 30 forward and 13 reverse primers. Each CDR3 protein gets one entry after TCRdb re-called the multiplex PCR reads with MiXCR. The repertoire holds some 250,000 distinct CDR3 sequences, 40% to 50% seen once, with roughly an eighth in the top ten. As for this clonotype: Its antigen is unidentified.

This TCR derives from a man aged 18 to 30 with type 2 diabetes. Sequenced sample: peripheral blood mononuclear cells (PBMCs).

As DNA, the CDR3 is TGTGCCACCAGCAGAGATCTCCTCGGGGCCTCCTACGAGCAGTACTTC. It codes for CATSRDLLGASYEQYF. The rearrangement links TRBV15 to TRBJ2-7; TRBD1 or TRBD2 may be the D gene (5 bases each). CDR1 is LNHNV, CDR2 YYDKDF, per germline (reference sequence). CDR3 length: 16 residues. V was shortened by 0 bases and J by 0 bases, with 12 bases between the two germline ends.